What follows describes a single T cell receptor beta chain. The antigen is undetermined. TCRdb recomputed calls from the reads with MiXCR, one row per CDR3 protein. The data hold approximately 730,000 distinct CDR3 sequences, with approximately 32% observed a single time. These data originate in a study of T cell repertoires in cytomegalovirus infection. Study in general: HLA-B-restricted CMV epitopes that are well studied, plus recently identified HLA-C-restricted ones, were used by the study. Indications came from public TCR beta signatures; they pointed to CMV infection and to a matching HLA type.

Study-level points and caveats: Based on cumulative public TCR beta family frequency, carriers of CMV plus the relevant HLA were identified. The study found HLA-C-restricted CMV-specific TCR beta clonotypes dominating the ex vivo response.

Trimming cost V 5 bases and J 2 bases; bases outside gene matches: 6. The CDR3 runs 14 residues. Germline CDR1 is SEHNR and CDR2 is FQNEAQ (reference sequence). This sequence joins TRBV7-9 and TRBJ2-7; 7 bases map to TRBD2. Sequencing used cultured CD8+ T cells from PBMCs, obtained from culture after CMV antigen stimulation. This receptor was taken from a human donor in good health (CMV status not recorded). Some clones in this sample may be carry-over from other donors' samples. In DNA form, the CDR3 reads TGTGCCAGCAGCAAGTCTAGCGGCACCTACGAGCAGTACTTC. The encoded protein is CASSKSSGTYEQYF.